A single sample gave rise to the 18 T cell receptor beta chains below, sequenced in a study of spatial heterogeneity in lung cancer. As to time point: sample taken at primary tumor resection. No cognate antigen is known for these TCRs. Study conclusions and caveats: It was found that expanded intratumoral alpha and beta TCR counts tracked tumor mutation counts.

TCRdb reprocessed the 5' RACE reads with MiXCR, giving one entry per CDR3 protein. This table holds 18,000 or so distinct CDR3 sequences, 5.5% to 8.5% found once. The sequencing here drew on lung tumor tissue, taken at surgery. Receptors originate from a female donor with early-stage non-small cell lung cancer.

There are many counts of this clonotype. The V call is TRBV27, the J call TRBJ1-5; the match to TRBD1 covers 8 bases. V was pared by 6 bases and J by 0 bases, with 13 bases of the junction left unmatched. Germline lookup yields CDR1 MNHEY and CDR2 SMNVEV (reference sequence). The CDR3 has 18 residues. The CDR3 nucleotides read TGTGCCAGCAGCCCGGACAGGGAGATCGGGTATAGCAATCAGCCCCAGCATTTT. This codes for CASSPDREIGYSNQPQHF.

This chain uses TRBV27 with TRBJ1-2; perhaps TRBD1 as D (5 bases). V was pared by 4 bases and J by 3 bases, with 15 bases between. The CDR3 sequence is 15 residues long. Per the germline V gene, CDR1 is MNHEY and CDR2 is SMNVEV (reference sequence). CDR3 in DNA: TGTGCCAGCAGTTCCTCGGATGCGGGGGACTATGGCTACACCTTC. This sequence encodes CASSSSDAGDYGYTF.

At least ten counts were recorded for this clonotype. The chain carries TRBV25-1 and TRBJ1-3; D gene ambiguous. CDR1 is MGHDK and CDR2 is SYGVNS in the germline V gene. V gave up 6 bases and J gave up 9 bases, with 9 bases separating them. The CDR3 contains 11 residues. The CDR3 coding sequence is TGTGCCAGCAGCCCGGGGTCCACCATATATTTT. The encoded protein is CASSPGSTIYF.

This clonotype was seen a handful of times. A much larger clone differs by one base, so this may be a read error. This chain links TRBV7-9 with TRBJ2-4, with TRBD1 as a possible D gene (6 bases). Germline V CDR1 and CDR2: SEHNR, FQNEAQ (reference sequence). The CDR3 sequence is 16 residues long. Trimming removed 5 bases from V and 4 bases from J, with 18 bases in between. For the CDR3, the DNA is TGTGCCAGCAGCAGAACCGGGGTCGGACAGAAAAACATTCAGTACTTC. Its translation is CASSRTGVGQKNIQYF.

This clonotype is medium-sized within its sample. The chain employs TRBV7-3 and TRBJ1-1; D gene unclear. Germline CDR1 SGHTA, CDR2 FQGTGA. The CDR3 runs 13 residues. Trimming took off 5 bases at V and 1 base at J, with 8 bases between the two ends. The CDR3 region is CASSPHANTEAFF. The CDR3 DNA sequence: TGTGCCAGCAGCCCACATGCGAACACTGAAGCTTTCTTT.

This clonotype has only a few counts. The CDR3 sequence: CASSHGRGNQPQHF. The CDR3 bases are TGTGCCAGCTCACACGGTCGGGGCAATCAGCCCCAGCATTTT. V is TRBV18 and J is TRBJ1-5; D is undetermined. The CDR3 covers 14 residues. The germline CDR1 and CDR2 sequences are KGHSH and LQKENI. Trimming stripped 4 bases from V and 2 bases from J, with 9 bases between.

This clonotype turned up a few times. The rearrangement joins TRBV7-9 to TRBJ2-7, with 7 bases fitting TRBD2. Per germline, CDR1 SEHNR and CDR2 FQNEAQ (reference sequence). V shed 5 bases and J 7 bases; nucleotides not matched to a gene: 2. The CDR3 extends over 11 amino acids. The CDR3 is CASSGSGEQYF. The CDR3 coding sequence is TGTGCCAGCAGCGGTAGCGGGGAGCAGTACTTC.

This clonotype appeared many times. The V gene is TRBV12-3 or TRBV12-4, the J gene TRBJ1-3; TRBD1 aligns across 10 bases. The CDR3 is 14 amino acids. J was trimmed by 7 bases and V by 7 bases; bases with no gene match: 7. CDR3: CASKGTGAGNTIYF. In nucleotides, the CDR3 is TGTGCCAGCAAAGGGACAGGGGCCGGGAACACCATATATTTT.

This clonotype came up many times. The chain carries TRBV7-2 and TRBJ2-3; D possibly matches TRBD1 or TRBD2 (7 bases each). Germline CDR1 and CDR2: SGHTA and FQGNSA. The V and J ends lost 5 bases and 2 bases respectively, with 17 bases between them. The CDR3 consists of 16 residues. The DNA for the CDR3 is TGTGCCAGCAGCCCCAGACAGGGAGGGGACACAGATACGCAGTATTTT. It yields the protein CASSPRQGGDTDTQYF.

The chain links TRBV7-3 to TRBJ1-2; 9 nucleotides agree with TRBD1. Germline-derived CDR1 and CDR2 are SGHTA and FQGTGA. The J segment lost 13 bases and the V segment lost 4 bases, leaving 7 bases of the junction unmatched. This CDR3 region has 12 residues. Here the CDR3 DNA reads TGTGCCAGCAGCTCCTCGACAGGGGGAATCACCTTC. Protein sequence: CASSSSTGGITF.

This clonotype came up many times. This sequence joins TRBV9 and TRBJ2-5, with D possibly called TRBD1 or TRBD2 (6 bases each). The germline gives CDR1 SGDLS, CDR2 YYNGEE. The CDR3 length is 15 residues. The V and J ends lost 1 base and 4 bases respectively, with 14 bases between them. CDR3 bases: TGTGCCAGCAGCGTATCCGAGGGGGGTGGAGAGACCCAGTACTTC. Translated: CASSVSEGGGETQYF.

The chain combines TRBV28 with TRBJ1-5; D perhaps matches TRBD1 (5 bases). The length of the CDR3 is 15 residues. Trimming shortened V by 8 bases and J by 2 bases, and 16 bases separated the two germline ends. Germline V lookup: CDR1 MDHEN, CDR2 SYDVKM. Here the CDR3 reads CASRRGQVGNQPQHF. The CDR3 nucleotides read TGTGCCAGCCGCCGGGGCCAGGTGGGCAATCAGCCCCAGCATTTT.

This clonotype was counted at least ten times. The V and J genes are TRBV11-2 and TRBJ2-3; TRBD2 agrees at 10 bases. V trimming: 8 bases; J trimming: 5 bases; junction bases outside the gene matches: 10. Per germline, CDR1 SGHAT and CDR2 FQNNGV. The CDR3 sequence is 15 residues long. This CDR3 reads CASGLAGVLGDTQYF. The DNA for the CDR3 is TGTGCCAGCGGGCTAGCGGGGGTTTTGGGAGATACGCAGTATTTT.

At least ten counts were recorded for this clonotype. The rearrangement joins TRBV20-1 to TRBJ2-5, with 10 bases fitting TRBD2. The V gene's germline CDR1 is DFQATT and CDR2 SNEGSKA (reference sequence). The CDR3 consists of 15 residues. The junction had 6 bases not matched to a gene; V was cut back by 1 base and J by 4 bases. CDR3 loop: CSARAGAGGRETQYF. The CDR3, as DNA: TGCAGTGCTAGAGCTGGAGCGGGGGGGCGAGAGACCCAGTACTTC.

In this sample, this clonotype turned up many times. The chain joins TRBV19 to TRBJ2-7; maybe TRBD1 (6 bases). CDR1 and CDR2 (germline): LNHDA, SQIVND (reference sequence). Trimming removed 2 bases at V and 2 bases at J, with 16 bases between. CDR3 length: 16 residues. The DNA for the CDR3 is TGTGCCAGTAGTATATTGGGGGCGTGGTCCACCTACGAGCAGTACTTC. The encoded protein is CASSILGAWSTYEQYF.

By sample fraction, this clonotype is medium-sized (0.01 to 0.1%). The rearrangement uses TRBV12-3 or TRBV12-4 and TRBJ1-5; perhaps TRBD1 as D (6 bases). This CDR3 contains 16 residues. V lost 0 bases, J lost 5 bases, and 14 bases lay in between. The CDR3 sequence is CASSLASGGRYQPQHF. CDR3 bases: TGTGCCAGCAGTTTAGCCTCTGGGGGCCGCTATCAGCCCCAGCATTTT.

This clonotype occurred many times. The genes are TRBV7-6 and TRBJ1-5; D perhaps matches TRBD1 (5 bases). Germline V CDR1 and CDR2: SGHVS, FNYEAQ. The germline V and J ends were trimmed by 5 bases and 4 bases, with 15 bases remaining between them. This CDR3 has 15 amino acids. The CDR3, as DNA: TGTGCCAGCAGCCAAGGGTCCGCAGGGAATCAGCCCCAGCATTTT. Its translation is CASSQGSAGNQPQHF. The full variable domain, in which reference TRBV7-6 and TRBJ1-5 provide the parts outside the CDR3, is GAGVSQSPRYKVTKRGQDVALRCDPISGHVSLYWYRQALGQGPEFLTYFNYEAQQDKSGLPNDRFSAERPEGSISTLTIQRTEQRDSAMYRCASSQGSAGNQPQHFGDGTRLSIL.

This clonotype was observed many times. This chain joins TRBV4-2 and TRBJ1-1, with D uncertain. Trimming took off 1 base at V and 5 bases at J, with 5 bases between the two ends. Per germline, CDR1 LGHNA and CDR2 YNFKEQ. The CDR3 contains 12 residues. The CDR3 sequence is CASSQVGTEAFF. For the CDR3, the DNA is TGTGCCAGCAGCCAAGTTGGGACTGAAGCTTTCTTT.